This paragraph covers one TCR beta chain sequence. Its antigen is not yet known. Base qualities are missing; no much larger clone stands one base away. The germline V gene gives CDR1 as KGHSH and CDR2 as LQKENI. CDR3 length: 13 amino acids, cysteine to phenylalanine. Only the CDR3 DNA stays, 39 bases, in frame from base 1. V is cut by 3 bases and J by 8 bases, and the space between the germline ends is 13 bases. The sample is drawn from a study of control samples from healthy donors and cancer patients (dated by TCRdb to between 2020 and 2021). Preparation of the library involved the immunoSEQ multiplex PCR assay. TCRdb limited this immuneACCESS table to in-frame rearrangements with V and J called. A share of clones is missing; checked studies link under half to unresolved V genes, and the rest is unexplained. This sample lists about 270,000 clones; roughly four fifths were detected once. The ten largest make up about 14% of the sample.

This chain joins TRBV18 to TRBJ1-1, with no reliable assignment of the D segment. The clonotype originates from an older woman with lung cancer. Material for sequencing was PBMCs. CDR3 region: CASSPDGRKEAFF. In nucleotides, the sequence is TGTGCCAGCTCACCTGACGGACGGAAGGAAGCTTTCTTT.